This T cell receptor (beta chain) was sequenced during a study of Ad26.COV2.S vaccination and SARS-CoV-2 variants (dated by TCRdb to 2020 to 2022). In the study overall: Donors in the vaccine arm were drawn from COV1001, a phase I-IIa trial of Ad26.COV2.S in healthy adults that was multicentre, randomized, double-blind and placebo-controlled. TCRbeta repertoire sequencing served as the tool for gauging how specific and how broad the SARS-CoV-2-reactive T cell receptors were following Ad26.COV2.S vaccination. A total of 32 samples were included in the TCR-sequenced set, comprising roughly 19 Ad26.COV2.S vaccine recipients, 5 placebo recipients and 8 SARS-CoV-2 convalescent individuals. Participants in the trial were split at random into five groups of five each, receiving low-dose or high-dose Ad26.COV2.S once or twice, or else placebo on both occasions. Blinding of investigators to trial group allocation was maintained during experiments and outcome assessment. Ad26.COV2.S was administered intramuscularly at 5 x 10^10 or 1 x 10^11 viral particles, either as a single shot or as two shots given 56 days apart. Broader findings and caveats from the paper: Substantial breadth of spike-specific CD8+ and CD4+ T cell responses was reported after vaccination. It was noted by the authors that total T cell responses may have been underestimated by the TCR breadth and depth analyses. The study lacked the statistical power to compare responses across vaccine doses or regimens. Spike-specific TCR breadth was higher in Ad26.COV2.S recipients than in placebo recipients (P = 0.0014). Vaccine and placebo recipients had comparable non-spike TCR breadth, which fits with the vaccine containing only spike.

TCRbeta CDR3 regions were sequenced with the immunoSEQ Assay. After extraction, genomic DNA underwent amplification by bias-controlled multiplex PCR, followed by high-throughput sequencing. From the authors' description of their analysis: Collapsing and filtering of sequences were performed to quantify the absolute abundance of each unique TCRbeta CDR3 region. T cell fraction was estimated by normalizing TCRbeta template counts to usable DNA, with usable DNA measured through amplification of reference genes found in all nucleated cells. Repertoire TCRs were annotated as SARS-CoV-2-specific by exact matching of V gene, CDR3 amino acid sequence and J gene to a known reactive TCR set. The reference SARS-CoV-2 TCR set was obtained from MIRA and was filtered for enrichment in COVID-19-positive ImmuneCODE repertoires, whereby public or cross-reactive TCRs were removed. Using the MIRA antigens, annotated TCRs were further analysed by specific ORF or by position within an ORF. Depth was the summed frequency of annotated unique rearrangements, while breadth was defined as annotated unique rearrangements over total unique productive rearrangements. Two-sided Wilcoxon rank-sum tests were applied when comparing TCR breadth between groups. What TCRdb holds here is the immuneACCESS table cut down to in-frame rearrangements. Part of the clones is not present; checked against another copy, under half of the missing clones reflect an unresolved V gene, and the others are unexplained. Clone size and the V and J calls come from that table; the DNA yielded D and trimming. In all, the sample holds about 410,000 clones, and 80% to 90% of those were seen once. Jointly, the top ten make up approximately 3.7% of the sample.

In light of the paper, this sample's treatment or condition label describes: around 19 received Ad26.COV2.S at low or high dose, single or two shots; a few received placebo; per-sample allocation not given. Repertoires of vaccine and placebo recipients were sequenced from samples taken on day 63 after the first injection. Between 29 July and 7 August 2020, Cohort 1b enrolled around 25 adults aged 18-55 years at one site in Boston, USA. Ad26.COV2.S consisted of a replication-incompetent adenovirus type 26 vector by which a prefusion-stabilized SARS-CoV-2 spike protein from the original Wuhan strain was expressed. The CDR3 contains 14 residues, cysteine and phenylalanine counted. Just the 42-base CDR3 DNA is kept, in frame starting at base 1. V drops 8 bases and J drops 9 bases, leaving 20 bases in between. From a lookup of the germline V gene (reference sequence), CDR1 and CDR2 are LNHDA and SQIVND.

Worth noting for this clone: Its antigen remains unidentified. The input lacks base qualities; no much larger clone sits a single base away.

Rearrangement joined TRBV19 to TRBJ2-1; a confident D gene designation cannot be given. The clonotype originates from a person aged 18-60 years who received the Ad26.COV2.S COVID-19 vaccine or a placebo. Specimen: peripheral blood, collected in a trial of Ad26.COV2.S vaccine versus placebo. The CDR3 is CASSPNSIPGEQFF. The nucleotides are TGTGCCAGTTCCCCGAACTCAATCCCGGGTGAGCAGTTCTTC.